These 18 T cell receptor beta chains came from one sample sequenced in a study of cytomegalovirus exposure and HLA in healthy donors. The PCR ran on 60 Vbeta and 13 Jbeta primers. Clones were read by immunoSEQ multiplex PCR, and TCRdb kept only the in-frame ones, dropping some. Its clone listing holds under 200,000 clones. Source material: PBMCs. Receptor source: a man aged 30-40 years in good health and CMV-seronegative.

The chain links TRBV5-4 to TRBJ2-3, with D perhaps matching TRBD1 (5 bases). Germline CDR1 SGHNT, CDR2 YYREEE (reference sequence). V lost 5 bases, J lost 1 base, and 11 bases lay in between. CDR3 length equals 14 residues. The CDR3 DNA reads as TGTGCCAGCAGGACCGTGACAGGCACAGATACGCAGTATTTT. It is translated as CASRTVTGTDTQYF.

The chain links TRBV12-2 to TRBJ2-7; the table names TRBD1, a call not compared with the DNA. TRBV12-2 represents a pseudogene. This CDR3 is 17 amino acids long. The CDR3 sequence is CASRARGGQGDSYEQYF. The CDR3 coding sequence is TGTGCAAGTCGCGCCCGAGGGGGACAGGGGGACTCCTACGAGCAGTACTTC.

This chain connects TRBV28 to TRBJ1-4, with TRBD1 matching over 9 bases. The V segment lost 2 bases and the J segment 7 bases; nucleotides outside the gene matches: 8. Germline V gene data show CDR1 as MDHEN and CDR2 as SYDVKM. The CDR3 length is 16 residues. The CDR3 protein is CASSLPPGQGGEKLFF. The CDR3 DNA reads TGTGCCAGCAGTTTACCTCCGGGACAGGGAGGTGAAAAACTGTTTTTT.

The chain uses TRBV6-6 and TRBJ2-5; 9 bases map to TRBD1. The J call is doubtful: the DNA matches TRBJ2-7 better. This CDR3 is built from 13 residues. The germline CDR1 and CDR2 sequences are MNHNY and SVGAGI (reference sequence). The CDR3 region is CASSTGGFYEQYF. The CDR3, as DNA: TGTGCCAGCTCTACAGGGGGCTTCTACGAGCAGTACTTC.

The chain couples TRBV25-1 to TRBJ1-2; the match to TRBD1 covers 11 bases. Trimming removed 6 bases from V and 0 bases from J; junction bases left unmatched: 9. This CDR3 comprises 17 residues. The V gene's germline CDR1 is MGHDK and CDR2 SYGVNS. The CDR3 is CASSLGQGAFPNYGYTF. The CDR3 DNA reads TGTGCCAGCAGCCTCGGACAGGGGGCCTTCCCTAACTATGGCTACACCTTC.

This sequence joins TRBV5-1 and TRBJ2-5; 7 nucleotides match TRBD2. The CDR3 is made up of 15 amino acids. The junction had 6 bases not matched to a gene; V was cut back by 0 bases and J by 4 bases. In germline, CDR1 is SGHRS, CDR2 YFSETQ. The CDR3 nucleotides read TGCGCCAGCAGCTTGGAGACCCCGGGGGGAGAGACCCAGTACTTC. Translated, it gives CASSLETPGGETQYF.

The chain joins TRBV27 to TRBJ1-3, with TRBD1 as a possible D gene (5 bases). Germline assignment: CDR1 MNHEY and CDR2 SMNVEV (reference sequence). CDR3 length: 17 residues. Trimming removed 5 bases at V and 0 bases at J, with 17 bases between. CDR3 nucleotides: TGTGCCAGCAGTCCCCTTCCACAGGCCTACTCTGGAAACACCATATATTTT. Its translation is CASSPLPQAYSGNTIYF.

The chain links TRBV7-2 to TRBJ1-2; D gene ambiguous. V lost 7 bases and J 6 bases, leaving 21 bases between the germline ends. The CDR3 has 15 residues. Germline CDR1 and CDR2: SGHTA and FQGNSA. CDR3 residues: CASNIQSAALHGYTF. CDR3 nucleotides: TGTGCCAGCAACATCCAGTCGGCGGCGCTTCATGGCTACACCTTC.

The chain links TRBV2 to TRBJ2-7, with D unclear. The CDR3 spans 12 residues. Germline loops: CDR1 SNHLY, CDR2 FYNNEI. Trimming pared 4 bases from V and 4 bases from J, leaving 8 bases between. CDR3 DNA: TGTGCCAGCAGTGGACAAGTGTACGAGCAGTACTTC. As protein: CASSGQVYEQYF.

The CDR3 bases are TGCAGCGTTGCTTGGGGACAGAGGTCGAACACCGGGGAGCTGTTTTTT. Translating it yields CSVAWGQRSNTGELFF. The rearrangement joins TRBV29-1 to TRBJ2-2; 7 bases match TRBD1. The CDR3 is 16 amino acids. V lost 4 bases and J lost 0; bases outside the gene matches: 8. Germline CDR1 SQVTM, CDR2 ANQGSEA.

The gene calls are TRBV6-5 and TRBJ2-7, with D perhaps TRBD1 (5 bases). The CDR3 is 14 amino acids. V lost 2 bases and J 0 bases, leaving 8 bases between the germline ends. CDR1 is MNHEY and CDR2 is SVGAGI in the germline V gene. CDR3: CASSYQGTSYEQYF. The DNA for the CDR3 is TGTGCCAGCAGTTACCAGGGCACCTCCTACGAGCAGTACTTC.

The rearrangement links TRBV11-3 to TRBJ1-4; D might be TRBD1 (6 bases). Germline values: CDR1 SGHNT, CDR2 YENEEA. CDR3 length: 14 amino acids. V was shortened by 5 bases and J by 4 bases, with 11 bases between the two germline ends. The CDR3 spells CASSQQGFNEKLFF. CDR3 in DNA: TGTGCCAGCAGCCAACAGGGTTTTAATGAAAAACTGTTTTTT.

V gene TRBV7-9 combines with J gene TRBJ1-1, with 7 bases aligning to TRBD1. Trimming cost V 5 bases and J 6 bases; bases outside gene matches: 3. CDR1 SEHNR and CDR2 FQNEAQ come from the germline V gene (reference sequence). This CDR3 comprises 12 residues. CDR3 DNA sequence: TGTGCCAGCAGCCCCACAGGGGCTGAAGCTTTCTTT. It encodes CASSPTGAEAFF. Combining the CDR3 with reference TRBV7-9 and TRBJ1-1 gives the whole variable domain DTGVSQNPRHKITKRGQNVTFRCDPISEHNRLYWYRQTLGQGPEFLTYFQNEAQLEKSRLLSDRFSAERPKGSFSTLEIQRTEQGDSAMYLCASSPTGAEAFFGQGTRLTVV.

J is TRBJ1-1 and V is TRBV9; 11 bases fit TRBD1. Trimming cost V 3 bases and J 4 bases; bases outside gene matches: 5. This CDR3 is 15 amino acids long. CDR1 and CDR2 from the germline V gene are SGDLS and YYNGEE. CDR3 bases: TGTGCCAGCAGCGGGCCGGGACAGGGGGGCACTGAAGCTTTCTTT. Amino acid sequence: CASSGPGQGGTEAFF.

The genes are TRBV5-1 and TRBJ1-5, with 7 bases lining up with TRBD1. The CDR3 is 15 residues long. V was clipped by 3 bases and J by 0 bases; unmatched bases: 3. Germline loops: CDR1 SGHRS, CDR2 YFSETQ. The CDR3, as DNA: TGCGCCAGCAGCTGGACAGGAGGTAGCAATCAGCCCCAGCATTTT. Protein sequence: CASSWTGGSNQPQHF.

The chain is built from TRBV6-1 and TRBJ1-2; 8 bases match TRBD1. After removal of 2 bases from V and 6 bases from J, the junction contained 5 bases not matched to a gene. The CDR3 spans 14 residues. Germline V lookup: CDR1 MNHNS, CDR2 SASEGT. The CDR3, as DNA: TGTGCCAGCAGTGAACTGGACAGGGTTCATGGCTACACCTTC. The encoded protein is CASSELDRVHGYTF.

The chain has TRBV7-9 and TRBJ1-5, with TRBD1 matching over 7 bases. From germline, CDR1 is SEHNR and CDR2 FQNEAQ (reference sequence). V trimming: 0 bases; J trimming: 9 bases; junction bases outside the gene matches: 8. CDR3 length: 15 amino acids. CDR3 coding DNA: TGTGCCAGCAGCTTAGCCTTCGACAGGGCCGGGCCCCAGCATTTT. Protein sequence: CASSLAFDRAGPQHF.

This CDR3 reads CASSQDRGHGYGYTF. CDR3 DNA: TGTGCCAGCAGCCAAGATAGGGGGCACGGGTATGGCTACACCTTC. This chain links TRBV14 with TRBJ1-2; 7 bases are shared with TRBD1. J was trimmed by 5 bases and V by 0 bases; bases with no gene match: 6. Germline V gene lookup returns CDR1 SGHDN and CDR2 FVKESK. This CDR3 is 15 amino acids long.